The text below deals with one T cell receptor beta chain. The antigen is unknown. V lost 5 bases, J lost 7 bases, and 17 bases lay in between. The CDR3 covers 14 residues. In germline, CDR1 is SGHVS, CDR2 FQNEAQ. The data derive from a study of T-cell memory formation after mild COVID-19. TCRdb independently ran MiXCR on the 5' RACE reads; one entry per CDR3 protein. The table includes hundreds of thousands of distinct CDR3 sequences, 20% detected once. Study-wide results and limits: CD4+ contracting clones lay mainly in CM and EM, CD8+ ones in EMRA.

Material: PBMCs or a T cell subset sorted from them (not recorded which). The gene calls are TRBV7-8 and TRBJ2-5; the D gene could be TRBD1 or TRBD2 (5 bases each). The source is an adult woman who had mild COVID-19 (a few samples of this study predate the infection). Cell type and time point are not known. CDR3: CASSSTGTPLTQYF. CDR3 coding DNA: TGTGCCAGCAGCAGTACCGGGACGCCGTTGACCCAGTACTTC.